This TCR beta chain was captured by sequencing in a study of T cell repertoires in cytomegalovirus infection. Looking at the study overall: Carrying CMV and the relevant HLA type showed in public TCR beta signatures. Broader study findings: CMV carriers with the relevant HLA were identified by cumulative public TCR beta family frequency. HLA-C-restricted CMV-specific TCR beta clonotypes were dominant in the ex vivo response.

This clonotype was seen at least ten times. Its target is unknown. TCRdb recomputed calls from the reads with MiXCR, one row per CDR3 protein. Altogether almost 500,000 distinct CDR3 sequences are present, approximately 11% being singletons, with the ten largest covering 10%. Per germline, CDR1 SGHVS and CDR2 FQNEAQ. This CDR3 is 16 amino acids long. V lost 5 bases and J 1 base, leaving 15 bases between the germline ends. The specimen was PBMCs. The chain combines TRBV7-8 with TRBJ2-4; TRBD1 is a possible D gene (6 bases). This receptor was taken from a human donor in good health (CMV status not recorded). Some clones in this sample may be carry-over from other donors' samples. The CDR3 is CASSAQGQGAKNIQYF. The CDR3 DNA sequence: TGTGCCAGCAGCGCCCAGGGGCAGGGGGCCAAAAACATTCAGTACTTC.